This TCR beta chain derives from a study of radiation and T cells in renal cell carcinoma. Findings and caveats of the study: Pretreatment tumor biopsies were lacking, so baseline clonotypes are unknown. From baseline, blood top tumor clonotypes peaked at 2 weeks post-radiation.

Sequencing was performed with immunoSEQ multiplex PCR; in TCRdb, only in-frame clones are kept and a portion is missing. Of about 78,000 clones listed, roughly nine tenths are singletons. Concerning this clone: The target antigen is unknown.

The V gene end was trimmed by 5 bases and the J gene end by 1 base; junction bases not matched to a gene: 9. This CDR3 is built from 17 residues. The germline gives CDR1 LGHNA, CDR2 YSLEER. The sample's time point: blood 4 weeks post-SBRT, at nephrectomy. The treatment denotes: 15 Gy SBRT to primary tumor, nephrectomy 4 weeks later. Nephrectomy followed 15 Gy stereotactic body radiation by 4 weeks. The TCR sequence derives from a woman in her 70s with renal cell carcinoma. The chain joins TRBV4-3 to TRBJ1-1; 11 nucleotides line up with TRBD1. Material: blood, obtained from a patient whose treatment included radiotherapy and nephrectomy. The CDR3 DNA follows: TGCGCCAGCAGCAAAGGACAGGGGGCTCAGGGGAACACTGAAGCTTTCTTT. Its protein is CASSKGQGAQGNTEAFF.